Sequencing of this T cell receptor beta chain was carried out in a study of cytomegalovirus exposure and HLA in healthy donors. TCRdb's table, derived via immunoSEQ multiplex PCR, lists solely in-frame clones and lacks some. The table has 110,000 or so clones, 70% to 90% seen once; the top ten hold roughly 4%. This CDR3 has 15 amino acids. V gave up 2 bases and J gave up 8 bases; unmatched junction bases: 6. Germline V gene data show CDR1 as SNHLY and CDR2 as FYNNEI. The TCR sequence derives from a woman in her late teens or twenties in good health and CMV-seropositive. Source material: PBMCs. The chain combines TRBV2 with TRBJ2-1, with 10 bases aligning to TRBD2. In DNA, the CDR3 is TGTGCCAGCAGTGAACTAGCGGGAGATGGGGATGAGCAGTTCTTC. Protein product: CASSELAGDGDEQFF.